These T cell receptor beta chains were read from a single sample in a study of shared clonotypes between healthy human individuals. Sequencing was performed with immunoSEQ multiplex PCR; in TCRdb, only in-frame clones are kept and a portion is missing. The sample includes 600,000 or so clones, 85% to 95% of them seen just once. The specimen sequenced was naive CD8+ T cells sorted from blood. Receptor source: a woman younger than 45 in good health. CDR3s include the opening cysteine and the closing phenylalanine or tryptophan. D genes are given only for firm matches. Clone size appears in some rows only: once, few, many, or a class for an expanded clone.

D gene	V gene	clone size	J gene	CDR3 protein	CDR3 DNA
.	TRBV11-2	.	TRBJ2-1	CASSPSSYNEQFF	TGTGCCAGCAGCCCCAGCTCCTACAATGAGCAGTTCTTC
TRBD1	TRBV7-2	.	TRBJ1-5	CASSLNRGGNQPQHF	TGTGCCAGCAGCCTAAACAGGGGGGGCAATCAGCCCCAGCATTTT
.	TRBV6-5	.	TRBJ2-1	CASSYVDNDNEQFF	TGTGCCAGCAGTTACGTGGACAACGACAATGAGCAGTTCTTC
.	TRBV27	.	TRBJ2-7	CASSLAPSGYEQYF	TGTGCCAGCAGTCTGGCCCCCTCGGGTTACGAGCAGTACTTC
.	TRBV2	.	TRBJ2-7	CASSEARSPYEQYF	TGTGCCAGCAGTGAAGCGAGGTCCCCATACGAGCAGTACTTC
.	TRBV7-8	.	TRBJ1-5	CASSLDRVQNQPQHF	TGTGCCAGCAGCTTAGACAGGGTCCAAAATCAGCCCCAGCATTTT
.	TRBV27	.	TRBJ2-2	CASSFLGGYTGELFF	TGTGCCAGCAGTTTCCTCGGGGGCTATACCGGGGAGCTGTTTTTT
TRBD2	TRBV28	.	TRBJ2-5	CASSSSREWGETQYF	TGTGCCAGCAGTTCATCGCGGGAGTGGGGTGAGACCCAGTACTTC
.	TRBV5-6	.	TRBJ2-2	CASSLMREATGELFF	TGTGCCAGCAGCTTGATGAGGGAGGCCACCGGGGAGCTGTTTTTT
.	TRBV7-9	.	TRBJ2-7	CASSSGPSFEQYF	TGTGCCAGCAGCTCCGGACCTTCCTTCGAGCAGTACTTC
.	TRBV9	.	TRBJ2-7	CASSVASGPYYEQYF	TGTGCCAGCAGCGTAGCTTCGGGACCCTACTACGAGCAGTACTTC
.	TRBV19	once	TRBJ1-4	CASYGGDSLEKLFF	TGTGCCAGTTATGGGGGCGACTCTCTCGAAAAACTGTTTTTT
.	TRBV4-1	.	TRBJ2-7	CASSQVDISYEQYF	TGCGCCAGCAGCCAAGTGGACATCTCCTACGAGCAGTACTTC
.	TRBV4-1	.	TRBJ2-3	CASSQGVGTQYF	TGCGCCAGCAGCCAAGGAGTTGGCACGCAGTATTTT
.	TRBV29-1	.	TRBJ2-1	CSAVRRYNEQFF	TGCAGCGCGGTAAGGCGGTACAATGAGCAGTTCTTC
.	TRBV28	.	TRBJ1-5	CASSLEGKGLQPQHF	TGTGCCAGCAGTTTGGAGGGGAAGGGGCTTCAGCCCCAGCATTTT
.	TRBV27	.	TRBJ2-7	CASSLRLGGSYEQYF	TGTGCCAGCAGTTTACGCCTGGGGGGCTCCTACGAGCAGTACTTC
.	TRBV7-9	.	TRBJ1-5	CASSPGLSGADQPQHF	TGTGCCAGCAGCCCTGGGTTGTCAGGGGCGGATCAGCCCCAGCATTTT
TRBD2	TRBV9	.	TRBJ2-3	CASSGRGGLAGGGTDTQYF	TGTGCCAGCAGCGGTAGAGGGGGACTAGCGGGAGGGGGCACAGATACGCAGTATTTT
.	TRBV6-6	.	TRBJ2-1	CASTNSGSYEQFF	TGTGCCAGCACCAATTCAGGGTCGTATGAGCAGTTCTTC
.	TRBV11-2	.	TRBJ2-5	CASSQLAETQYF	TGTGCCAGCAGCCAATTGGCAGAGACCCAGTACTTC
TRBD1	TRBV5-6	.	TRBJ2-7	CASSFGQGMYHEQYF	TGTGCCAGCAGCTTTGGACAGGGGATGTATCACGAGCAGTACTTC
.	TRBV5-1	.	TRBJ1-5	CASRAGPPGGNQPQHF	TGCGCCAGCAGAGCGGGACCCCCGGGAGGCAATCAGCCCCAGCATTTT
TRBD2	TRBV4-1	.	TRBJ2-1	CASSHDTSGSVIEQFF	TGCGCCAGCAGCCACGATACTAGCGGGAGCGTTATTGAGCAGTTCTTC
.	TRBV19	.	TRBJ1-6	CASSIDLGTRASPLHF	TGTGCCAGTAGTATAGATTTGGGGACAAGAGCGTCACCCCTCCACTTT
TRBD1	TRBV28	.	TRBJ1-4	CASSFTDRVEFF	TGTGCCAGCAGTTTTACGGACAGGGTAGAGTTTTTT
.	TRBV6-5	once	TRBJ1-1	CASSYSFTEAFF	TGTGCCAGCAGTTACTCTTTCACTGAAGCTTTCTTT
.	TRBV28	.	TRBJ2-7	CASSVLTSTHEQYF	TGTGCCAGCAGCGTCCTCACTAGTACCCACGAGCAGTACTTC
TRBD1	TRBV4-1	.	TRBJ2-7	CASSLRDRAYEQYF	TGCGCCAGCAGCCTCCGGGACAGGGCCTACGAGCAGTACTTC
TRBD1	TRBV4-1	.	TRBJ2-1	CASSQVSGGQGFF	TGCGCCAGCAGCCAAGTTTCGGGGGGACAGGGGTTCTTC